The present entry profiles one T cell receptor beta chain with its context. The specificity of this receptor is unknown. No per-base quality is available; no much larger clone lies one base away. Including the terminal cysteine and phenylalanine, the CDR3 comprises 13 residues. The read is trimmed to its CDR3 DNA, 39 bases read in frame from base 1. At the junction V is shortened by 3 bases and J by 11 bases; bases outside the gene matches: 4. CDR1 and CDR2 are read off the germline V gene as KGHSH and LQKENI. This sample was taken from a study of cytomegalovirus exposure and HLA in healthy donors (dated by TCRdb to the late 2010s). The study in broad terms: An earlier analysis of fewer than 750 of the donors reported under 300 Gb of sequence data and roughly 120 million unique TCR beta sequences obtained from some 170 million T cells. The aim of the study was to test whether cataloging public T cell receptors could identify signatures of past pathogen exposure. In a later genetic analysis, genome-wide SNP genotypes for about three fifths of the roughly 670 donors were used, and that subset was treated as a discovery cohort. Besides the first cohort of roughly 660 subjects, a separate validation cohort made up of 95 to 150 different subjects was used. An earlier analysis of around 580 of the donors used high-throughput TCR beta sequencing to judge whether each TCR beta V gene segment behaved as functional or pseudogenic. Of the roughly 390 genotyped donors, 65% to 90% fell in the genetic ancestry cluster associated with self-reported Caucasian donors. A few DR-DQ haplotypes were treated as single units for association and clustering because of strong linkage in the cohort. About 300 gigabases of sequencing data and approximately 85 million unique TCR sequences were included in an early release covering over 600 HLA-typed donors. In a later analysis, previously published TCR beta repertoires from 670 or so donors were re-analyzed and high-resolution HLA genotyping was added so that TCR occurrence patterns could be studied. Across 300 to 400 genotyped donors of the cohort, an average of about 250,000 unique TCR beta nucleotide sequences per donor were sequenced, and 15% to 20% of those sequences were non-productive. The study combined high-throughput TCR immunosequencing, statistical association of individual TCRs with disease status, and machine learning to predict cytomegalovirus infection status. Rather than using new phenotypic data, the later analysis identified candidate immune exposures from TCR beta sequences and from how often those sequences occurred across donors. All discovery cohort repertoires had been generated using a single sequencing platform. Class I and class II HLA loci were covered by the typing at four-digit resolution. The T cell repertoires of roughly 660 subjects were profiled by immunosequencing and related to cytomegalovirus serostatus. The number of donors typed differed by locus, with roughly 629-640 for A, B, C, DRB1 and DQB1, roughly 520 for DQA1, approximately 580 for DPA1, and over 400 for DPB1. Donor age, sex, ethnicity and CMV serostatus were compiled alongside the repertoire data. Study-wide conclusions, independent of this receptor: Specific HLA alleles were associated with roughly 17,000 TCR beta sequences at a false discovery rate of 0.05 in a later analysis. Because counts were too low, seventeen rarely observed V segments, including chromosome 9 orphons, were left out of the earlier analysis of 587 of the donors. Correlated functional status among segregating V segments might reflect linkage disequilibrium, but an unknown experimental factor could not be ruled out. Most TCR sequences were seen in very few donors, while some public TCRs were found in many individuals. The classifier was reported to diagnose cytomegalovirus status with high specificity and sensitivity in both the original and validation cohorts. In vitro tests confirmed that three of the cytomegalovirus-associated TCR beta chains recognize cytomegalovirus antigens. Broadly in line with IMGT annotations, most TCR beta V segments showed up in productive rearrangements about 90% or about 30% of the time in an earlier analysis of approximately 600 of the donors. A further reported finding was that TCR beta sequences accurately predicted the HLA-A and HLA-B alleles for most subjects in the first cohort. For the cohort, immune exposure information was limited to CMV serostatus. Roughly uniform sequencing depth across donors was assumed in presence/absence analyses, although this assumption may not hold. This cohort had only TCR beta chains sequenced, and the lack of alpha or paired-chain data limited which features could be detected. A later analysis found that most CMV-associated TCR beta chains appeared HLA-restricted, with HLA associations seemingly driven largely by CMV exposure. Some IMGT-functional V segments, including TRBV6-2 and TRBV6-3, could not be distinguished by the 87-base-pair reads and were therefore excluded. In a later analysis, the rate of TCR association differed among HLA loci, with DRB1 alleles having the most associated TCRs and HLA-C alleles having the fewest. Because some donors lacked HLA typing at each locus, the association tests relied only on the typed subset. Assigning TCR associations to individual alleles was difficult when HLA alleles, especially DR and DQ, strongly co-occurred. According to a later genetic analysis, donors in an Asian-associated ancestry cluster had fewer N-insertions in productive TCRs than the roughly 670-donor mean. In a later analysis, HLA-associated TCR beta chains showed more clonal expansion and lower generation probabilities than non-associated chains that were equally common. A group of highly shared sequence variants was considered likely to be a technical artifact of the sequencing pipeline. According to a later analysis, parvovirus B19, influenza, CMV and Epstein-Barr virus appeared linked to several top co-occurrence clusters. The study gave a list of 150 to 200 TCR beta chains associated with cytomegalovirus. An association between a missense DCLRE1C variant and V-gene and J-gene trimming of TCR beta chains was found in a later genetic analysis and replicated in an independent cohort. The authors suggested that the approach could potentially be generalized to other disease states and immunological phenotypes.

The cohort comprised around 690 healthy bone marrow donors. Cohort members were all nominally healthy when sampled, although unrecorded immune exposures were likely present. The donor tested CMV seronegative and was one of the 352 seronegative cohort members. Every donor gave a peripheral blood sample, and the peripheral blood mononuclear cells from that sample were used for TCR beta sequencing. Genomic DNA extraction from the blood cell samples was performed with the Qiagen DNeasy Blood Extraction Kit. The method was the immunoSEQ multiplex PCR assay. For the multiplex PCR, a mixture combining 60 forward primers for TCR Vbeta segments and 13 reverse primers for TCR Jbeta segments was used. The CDR3 region of rearranged TCR beta genes was amplified from genomic DNA by a multiplex PCR assay. The Illumina HiSeq System was used to sequence the amplified TCR beta libraries as 87-base-pair reads. As for the original processing: A later analysis counted about 82 million unique TCR beta chains across the 666 repertoires, and roughly 11 million of these chains were shared by at least two donors. A nearest-neighbor algorithm error-corrected the raw reads and collapsed the reads into unique sequences, merging closely related sequences to remove PCR and sequencing errors. To assign V, D and J gene segments, CDR3 sequences were aligned to IMGT reference sequences. For a sequence to be retained, a match of at least six nucleotides was required to both a V gene segment and a J gene segment. Rearrangements were classified as productive when the CDR3 lacked stop codons and remained in frame with V and J, and all other rearrangements were classified as non-productive. CDR3 was defined according to IMGT convention as the region running from the second conserved V-encoded cysteine to the conserved J-encoded phenylalanine. In an earlier analysis of roughly 580 of the donors, sequences lacking an unambiguous match to a single V gene segment were excluded. In an earlier analysis of a few hundred of the donors, a V segment was called functional when productive rearrangements were above 56.7%, and segregating when the standard deviation between donors exceeded 5%. To diagnose cytomegalovirus status from the catalog of TCR beta chain sequences, a statistical classification framework was built. In a later analysis, TCR nucleotide sequences were compared against IMGT/GENE-DB human TR gene sequences so that V and J genes could be assigned. In a later analysis, CDR3 sequences and most-parsimonious VDJ recombination scenarios were assigned using the TCRdist pipeline. In a later analysis, each TCR beta chain was defined by its CDR3 amino acid sequence together with its V-gene family, and reads lacking a unique V-gene family were excluded. To address suspected cross-contamination and a sequencing artifact, a later analysis removed a few hundred highly shared, low-generation-probability nucleotide sequences. For each public chain, a later analysis derived a clonal expansion index from normalized ranks of inferred template counts within each repertoire. A later analysis computed generation probabilities with a VDJ recombination model fitted to out-of-frame rearrangements, and checked the results against IGoR. Hypergeometric tests were used in a later analysis to score TCR-TCR, TCR-HLA and TCR-CMV co-occurrence, with a repertoire-size bias correction applied to the TCR pairs. A later analysis estimated false discovery rates by permuting HLA or CMV assignments 20 times. A later analysis grouped co-occurring TCRs with DBSCAN, adding TCRdist sequence similarity when clustering within HLA-allele-positive subsets. Repertoires with fewer than 30,000 or more than 120,000 public chains were left out of co-occurrence clustering, as were roughly five repertoires with anomalous nucleotide sharing. Held by TCRdb, this immuneACCESS table contains in-frame sequences only and omits some clones. Under half of the omission traces to an unresolved V gene where checked; the cause of the rest is unknown. V, J and clone size reflect that table, while D and trimming were determined from the DNA. The sample table records 250,000 to 350,000 clones; 75% to 90% of these occur just once. Together, the top ten hold 0.3% of the sample.

The chain is encoded by TRBV18 joined to TRBJ2-1; the junction holds 10 bases that match TRBD1. The TCR sequence derives from a girl aged 2 to 10 in good health and CMV-seronegative. Sequenced: PBMCs. The CDR3 region has the sequence CASSPPGQGKQFF. The DNA sequence follows: TGTGCCAGCTCACCCCCGGGACAGGGGAAGCAGTTCTTC.